Listed here is a single T cell receptor beta chain. As yet, its antigen is unknown. Next came a second PCR, run for roughly 7 to 12 cycles, which used a sample-barcoded 5' primer along with a J-beta primer mix. Through a template-switch adaptor with 12 random nucleotides, each cDNA molecule received a tag. TCRdb reprocessed the 5' RACE reads via MiXCR and lists one record per CDR3 protein. Here the sample spans hundreds of thousands of distinct CDR3 sequences, roughly 50% being singletons. The data derive from a study of blood T cells in healthy people across ages. At least 5.5 micrograms of total RNA were extracted per sample. Per germline, CDR1 SGHRS and CDR2 YFSETQ. The CDR3 runs 15 residues. Losses at the gene ends were 3 bases for V and 3 bases for J; bases not matched to a gene: 7. Study-wide points: Researchers report that TCR beta diversity correlated strongly with naive T cell percentage.

The sequencing input was blood. This clonotype was obtained from a woman aged 60 to 75 in good health. This sequence joins TRBV5-1 and TRBJ1-2; 8 nucleotides line up with TRBD1. In nucleotides, the CDR3 is TGCGCCAGCAGCTCCCCAGGACAGGGTGACTATGGCTACACCTTC. Its protein is CASSSPGQGDYGYTF. Filled out from reference TRBV5-1 and TRBJ1-2, the complete variable domain reads KAGVTQTPRYLIKTRGQQVTLSCSPISGHRSVSWYQQTPGQGLQFLFEYFSETQRNKGNFPGRFSGRQFSNSRSEMNVSTLELGDSALYLCASSSPGQGDYGYTFGSGTRLTVV.